A selection of T cell receptor beta chains follows, all from one sample in a study of response to subunit inactivated influenza vaccine. TCRdb itself ran the RT-PCR reads through MiXCR, one entry per CDR3 protein. The table has around 470,000 distinct CDR3 sequences, about 7.2% seen once. The source was PBMCs from blood, collected roughly 24 months after vaccination. The receptor set was obtained from a man in his fifties or sixties who received an inactivated influenza vaccine. Each CDR3 is given with its conserved first and last residue. The order of the fields is D gene, J gene, V gene, clone size, CDR3 protein, CDR3 DNA. The D gene is left open where the match is weak. Only some rows state a clone size, as once, few, many or a class for expanded clones.

>TRBD1|TRBJ2-1|TRBV7-2|many
CASSPRTGSSYNEQFF
TGTGCCAGCAGCCCTCGGACAGGGAGCTCCTACAATGAGCAGTTCTTC
>-|TRBJ1-5|TRBV3-1|many
CASSQDLRLGNQPQHF
TGTGCCAGCAGCCAAGATCTCCGCCTGGGCAATCAGCCCCAGCATTTT
>TRBD2|TRBJ2-2|TRBV11-1|few
CASSPELGLAGITGELFF
TGTGCCAGCAGCCCAGAGCTGGGACTAGCGGGCATCACCGGGGAGCTGTTTTTT
>-|TRBJ2-5|TRBV20-1|many
CSAKTRPGVETQYF
TGCAGTGCCAAAACAAGGCCAGGCGTAGAGACCCAGTACTTC
>TRBD2|TRBJ2-2|TRBV6-5|few
CASSYDRGAGELFF
TGTGCCAGCAGTTACGACCGGGGGGCCGGGGAGCTGTTTTTT
>-|TRBJ1-1|TRBV15|-
CATSRGTYTEAFF
TGTGCCACCAGCAGAGGAACCTACACTGAAGCTTTCTTT
>TRBD1|TRBJ2-3|TRBV5-5|few
CASSLGQGVGTDTQYF
TGTGCCAGCAGCTTGGGACAGGGTGTGGGCACAGATACGCAGTATTTT
>-|TRBJ2-3|TRBV5-1|few
CASSLADRSTDTQYF
TGCGCCAGCAGCTTGGCCGACAGGTCCACAGATACGCAGTATTTT
>-|TRBJ2-1|TRBV12-3/TRBV12-4|few
CASSLLSRYEQFF
TGTGCCAGCAGTTTACTGTCCAGGTATGAGCAGTTCTTC
>TRBD2|TRBJ2-1|TRBV20-1|-
CSARAGGPGHEQFF
TGCAGTGCTCGAGCGGGAGGCCCGGGCCATGAGCAGTTCTTC
>-|TRBJ1-4|TRBV6-2/TRBV6-3|once
CASSRDGDKLFF
TGTGCCAGCAGCCGAGACGGTGACAAACTGTTTTTT
>TRBD2|TRBJ2-2|TRBV7-2|-
CASSLSGGPTGELFF
TGTGCCAGCAGCTTGAGCGGGGGCCCAACCGGGGAGCTGTTTTTT
>-|TRBJ1-6|TRBV4-1|many
CASSQDSPGHQTGKHHNSPLHF
TGCGCCAGCAGCCAAGATTCACCCGGCCACCAAACAGGAAAACATCATAATTCACCCCTCCACTTT
>-|TRBJ1-4|TRBV9|few
CASSPGSQSNEKLFF
TGTGCCAGCAGCCCCGGTTCACAATCTAATGAAAAACTGTTTTTT
>TRBD2|TRBJ2-7|TRBV3-1|few
CASSARGGRKQYF
TGTGCCAGCAGCGCACGGGGGGGCCGCAAGCAGTACTTC
>-|TRBJ1-5|TRBV12-3/TRBV12-4|-
CASSPEGVNQPQHF
TGTGCCAGCAGTCCGGAGGGAGTCAATCAGCCCCAGCATTTT
>TRBD2|TRBJ2-7|TRBV20-1|-
CSASKTSGTGEQYF
TGCAGTGCTAGTAAGACTAGCGGGACGGGCGAGCAGTACTTC
>-|TRBJ2-2|TRBV5-1|few
CASSLAWSTGELFF
TGCGCCAGCAGCTTGGCCTGGAGCACCGGGGAGCTGTTTTTT
>-|TRBJ2-7|TRBV6-1|-
CASSTPGLNYEQYF
TGTGCCAGCAGCACACCGGGACTGAACTACGAGCAGTACTTC
>-|TRBJ2-7|TRBV5-6|few
CASSLKWRTVSYEQYF
TGTGCCAGCAGCTTGAAGTGGAGGACGGTAAGCTACGAGCAGTACTTC
>-|TRBJ2-4|TRBV15|-
CATSREQPLSGAGNIQYF
TGTGCCACCAGCAGAGAACAACCCCTGTCGGGGGCAGGGAACATTCAGTACTTC
>-|TRBJ2-7|TRBV5-1|many
CASSLDGVSYEQYF
TGTGCCAGCAGCTTAGATGGGGTATCCTACGAGCAGTACTTC
>TRBD2|TRBJ2-7|TRBV4-2|-
CASSQGGGGSSYEQYF
TGTGCCAGCAGCCAAGGGGGAGGCGGGAGCTCCTACGAGCAGTACTTC
>TRBD2|TRBJ2-1|TRBV14|-
CASSQELIAGGHGYEQFF
TGTGCCAGCAGCCAAGAACTGATAGCGGGAGGGCACGGGTATGAGCAGTTCTTC
>-|TRBJ1-4|TRBV12-3/TRBV12-4|few
CASRHTGPEKLFF
TGTGCCAGCAGGCACACGGGTCCGGAAAAACTGTTTTTT
>-|TRBJ2-7|TRBV28|few
CASSSWTVPYEQYF
TGTGCCAGCAGCTCCTGGACAGTGCCCTACGAGCAGTACTTC
>-|TRBJ2-6|TRBV3-1|-
CASSQAPGAGANVLTF
TGTGCCAGCAGCCAAGCCCCTGGGGCCGGGGCCAACGTCCTGACTTTC
>-|TRBJ2-1|TRBV7-9|few
CASNTKGVGEQFF
TGTGCCAGCAACACAAAGGGAGTAGGGGAGCAGTTCTTC
>-|TRBJ1-6|TRBV4-3|-
CASSQDPPDSLYNSPLHF
TGCGCCAGCAGCCAAGATCCCCCGGACAGCCTCTATAATTCACCCCTCCACTTT
>TRBD2|TRBJ2-7|TRBV12-3/TRBV12-4|-
CASSPWGGRYEQYF
TGTGCCAGCAGCCCGTGGGGGGGAAGATACGAGCAGTACTTC
>-|TRBJ2-2|TRBV20-1|-
CSASHRNTGELFF
TGCAGTGCTAGCCATAGAAACACCGGGGAGCTGTTTTTT
>TRBD2|TRBJ2-1|TRBV5-1|-
CASSIGRGRIEQFF
TGCGCCAGCAGCATAGGACGCGGGAGGATTGAGCAGTTCTTC
>-|TRBJ1-1|TRBV13|many
CASSFGGANTEAFF
TGTGCCAGCAGCTTCGGAGGGGCGAACACTGAAGCTTTCTTT
>TRBD1|TRBJ2-6|TRBV5-1|few
CASSITGTGGSGANVLTF
TGCGCCAGCAGCATTACCGGGACAGGGGGCTCTGGGGCCAACGTCCTGACTTTC
>TRBD1|TRBJ1-6|TRBV5-1|many
CASSSGDSYSPLHF
TGCGCCAGCAGCTCCGGGGACAGCTATTCACCCCTCCACTTT
>-|TRBJ1-1|TRBV6-5|few
CASSYHSGEAFF
TGTGCCAGCAGTTACCACTCAGGTGAAGCTTTCTTT
>TRBD2|TRBJ2-7|TRBV5-6|many
CASSLGGSATYEQYF
TGTGCCAGCAGCTTGGGCGGGAGTGCAACCTACGAGCAGTACTTC
>-|TRBJ1-2|TRBV3-1|few
CASSLSPGRSNYGYTF
TGTGCCAGCAGCCTCTCCCCCGGGAGATCAAACTATGGCTACACCTTC
>TRBD2|TRBJ2-3|TRBV6-2/TRBV6-3|many
CASGLAGADTQYF
TGTGCCAGCGGACTAGCGGGCGCAGATACGCAGTATTTT
>-|TRBJ2-7|TRBV4-1|few
CASSPRDTEQYF
TGCGCCAGCAGCCCTCGGGACACCGAGCAGTACTTC
>TRBD1|TRBJ1-2|TRBV12-3/TRBV12-4|few
CASRGGQLYGYTF
TGTGCCAGCAGGGGGGGACAGTTATATGGCTACACCTTC
>-|TRBJ2-1|TRBV15|many
CATSRQIGNYNEQFF
TGTGCCACCAGCAGACAAATTGGGAATTACAATGAGCAGTTCTTC
>TRBD1|TRBJ2-7|TRBV29-1|many
CSVRGTGFYEQYF
TGCAGCGTGAGGGGGACAGGGTTCTACGAGCAGTACTTC
>TRBD2|TRBJ2-1|TRBV5-1|many
CASSRSGEVLNEQFF
TGCGCCAGCAGCAGGAGCGGGGAAGTCTTGAATGAGCAGTTCTTC
>TRBD2|TRBJ2-3|TRBV5-4|few
CASSLESGRWGDTQYF
TGTGCCAGCAGCTTGGAGAGCGGGAGGTGGGGAGATACGCAGTATTTT
>-|TRBJ2-5|TRBV3-1|-
CASSPSPQTDFQETQYF
TGTGCCAGCAGCCCATCGCCCCAGACAGATTTCCAAGAGACCCAGTACTTC
>TRBD1|TRBJ2-5|TRBV7-2|-
CASSFTGVAQETQYF
TGTGCCAGCAGCTTCACAGGGGTGGCCCAAGAGACCCAGTACTTC
>TRBD2|TRBJ2-2|TRBV10-2|few
CASTKDRAGASRTGELFF
TGCGCCAGCACAAAGGACCGAGCGGGGGCCTCGAGGACCGGGGAGCTGTTTTTT
>-|TRBJ2-7|TRBV20-1|once
CSAPSRGGSSYEQYF
TGCAGTGCCCCTTCTCGTGGGGGAAGCTCCTACGAGCAGTACTTC
>-|TRBJ2-7|TRBV28|few
CASSRWTAIYEQYF
TGTGCCAGTTCCCGTTGGACAGCGATTTACGAGCAGTACTTC
>-|TRBJ2-3|TRBV12-3/TRBV12-4|-
CASSLRNRVQGTQYF
TGTGCCAGCAGTTTAAGGAACAGGGTTCAAGGTACGCAGTATTTT
>TRBD1|TRBJ1-1|TRBV7-2|many
CASSLRTGDPEAFF
TGTGCCAGCAGCTTAAGGACAGGGGACCCTGAAGCTTTCTTT